This entry lists 13 T cell receptor beta chains sequenced from one sample in a study of OX40 agonist ivuxolimab in advanced cancers. Profiling relied on immunoSEQ multiplex PCR, and the TCRdb table lists in-frame clones only, not all of them. The repertoire holds about 14,000 clones, with 65% to 85% as singletons. The sample here was CD4+ or CD8+ T cells sorted from blood, taken in a trial of the OX40 agonist ivuxolimab. The receptors were gathered from an adult with an advanced solid tumor such as melanoma, head and neck, liver or kidney cancer.

A note on this clone: At the DNA level, this CDR3 is encoded by other sequences in the same sample as well. The chain's CDR3 is CASSPRGQGAREQYF. Here the CDR3 DNA reads TGTGCCAGCAGCCCACGCGGACAGGGGGCGCGTGAGCAGTACTTC. V usage is TRBV7-3 and J usage is TRBJ2-7, with 11 bases that match TRBD1. CDR3 length: 15 amino acids. The germline gives CDR1 SGHTA, CDR2 FQGTGA. Germline trimming cut 5 bases from V and 7 bases from J; bases unmatched to any gene: 10.

This clone rates as hyperexpanded. Other DNA sequences in the sample encode the same CDR3. The J gene is TRBJ2-7, the V gene TRBV9; no clear D gene. The V gene's germline CDR1 is SGDLS and CDR2 YYNGEE. The CDR3 sequence is 14 residues long. The ends were cut back, 0 bases at V and 2 bases at J, with 9 bases in the middle. Here the CDR3 DNA reads TGTGCCAGCAGCGTAGGGCAGGTTCCCTACGAGCAGTACTTC. This codes for CASSVGQVPYEQYF.

Only one count was recorded for this clone. The chain joins TRBV5-5 to TRBJ2-1; a weak D match, TRBD1 (6 bases). V was cut by 6 bases and J by 6 bases, with 19 bases left in between. CDR1 and CDR2 (germline): SGHKS, YYEKEE (reference sequence). This CDR3 spans 15 amino acids. The CDR3 here is CASTSFAGDPNEQFF. The DNA of the CDR3 is TGTGCCAGCACCTCCTTTGCAGGGGATCCCAATGAGCAGTTCTTC.

The chain links TRBV28 to TRBJ2-7, with no clear D. V lost 4 bases and J 3 bases, leaving 7 bases between the germline ends. The CDR3 is 12 amino acids. Germline lookup yields CDR1 MDHEN and CDR2 SYDVKM. The CDR3 sequence: CASSWSNYEQYF. Here the CDR3 DNA reads TGTGCCAGCAGTTGGTCAAACTACGAGCAGTACTTC.

Points on this clone: At one end, the junction sequence differs from germline, possibly due to a read error. The CDR3 DNA reads TGTGCTAGCAGCTTATTGGCGGGGGGGTCCTACGAGCAGTACTTC. Protein product: CASSLLAGGSYEQYF. The chain couples TRBV7-7 to TRBJ2-5, with 9 bases fitting TRBD2. The DNA end is more similar to TRBJ2-7, so the J call may be wrong. The CDR3 contains 15 residues. Per the germline V gene, CDR1 is SSHAT and CDR2 is FNYEAQ (reference sequence).

V gene TRBV10-3 combines with J gene TRBJ2-3, with TRBD2 matching over 13 bases. The trim removed 6 bases at V and 2 bases at J, leaving 5 bases unmatched. Germline assignment: CDR1 ENHRY and CDR2 SYGVKD. This CDR3 comprises 16 residues. The CDR3 loop is CAISGTSGKTTDTQYF. The CDR3 nucleotides are TGTGCCATCAGCGGGACTAGCGGGAAGACCACAGATACGCAGTATTTT.

This clone was recorded only once. The chain combines TRBV10-3 with TRBJ2-3; tentative D call: TRBD1 (5 bases). The CDR3 runs to 12 residues. Trimming stripped 11 bases from V and 5 bases from J, with 14 bases between. CDR1 is ENHRY, CDR2 SYGVKD, per germline. CDR3 coding DNA: TGTGCCGTCCGACAGACCGAAGATACGCAGTATTTT. It encodes CAVRQTEDTQYF.

This rearrangement joins TRBV7-3 to TRBJ2-3; either TRBD1 or TRBD2 may supply D (5 bases each). The length of the CDR3 is 14 residues. Trimming cost V 4 bases and J 2 bases, with 10 bases left between them. The germline CDR1 and CDR2 sequences are SGHTA and FQGTGA. CDR3 region: CASSSLGTTDTQYF. The DNA for the CDR3 is TGTGCCAGCAGCTCTCTAGGGACCACAGATACGCAGTATTTT.

V is TRBV5-1 and J is TRBJ2-2, with D unclear. The ends were cut back, 5 bases at V and 4 bases at J, with 3 bases in the middle. The CDR3 contains 11 residues. Germline CDR1 SGHRS, CDR2 YFSETQ. The DNA for the CDR3 is TGCGCCAGCAGGAGCACCGGGGAGCTGTTTTTT. Translating it yields CASRSTGELFF.

The chain carries TRBV7-9 and TRBJ2-2; 7 bases fit TRBD2. Trimming took 4 bases from V and 9 from J; bases not matched to a gene: 8. The CDR3 totals 14 residues. In germline, CDR1 is SEHNR, CDR2 FQNEAQ (reference sequence). CDR3 DNA: TGTGCCAGCAGCTGGACTAGTGGAGGGAGGGAGCTGTTTTTT. This gives the protein CASSWTSGGRELFF.

The CDR3: CASQGRGSRTDTQYF. CDR3 DNA sequence: TGTGCCTCCCAAGGCCGGGGCTCTCGCACAGATACGCAGTATTTT. The V and J genes are TRBV30 and TRBJ2-3; D might be TRBD1 or TRBD2, each matching 5 bases. Germline V gives CDR1 GTSNPN, CDR2 SVGIG (reference sequence). This CDR3 is built from 15 residues. Trimming stripped 7 bases from V and 1 base from J, with 18 bases between.

The gene calls are TRBV7-8 and TRBJ2-5; weak D call: TRBD2 (5 bases). V was trimmed by 0 bases and J by 5 bases, leaving 13 bases between them. CDR1 is SGHVS and CDR2 is FQNEAQ in the germline V gene. The CDR3 runs 15 residues. The CDR3 DNA is TGTGCCAGCAGCTTAGCGCTTAATAGCGTCGAGACCCAGTACTTC. Its translation: CASSLALNSVETQYF.

The table lists this clone with a count of one. The V gene is TRBV4-2, the J gene TRBJ2-3; 8 bases map to TRBD2. CDR1 and CDR2 from the germline V gene are LGHNA and YNFKEQ. Losses at the gene ends were 4 bases for V and 0 bases for J; bases not matched to a gene: 3. This CDR3 comprises 15 residues. This CDR3 is CASSPGTSSTDTQYF. The CDR3 DNA is TGTGCCAGCAGCCCCGGGACTAGTAGCACAGATACGCAGTATTTT.